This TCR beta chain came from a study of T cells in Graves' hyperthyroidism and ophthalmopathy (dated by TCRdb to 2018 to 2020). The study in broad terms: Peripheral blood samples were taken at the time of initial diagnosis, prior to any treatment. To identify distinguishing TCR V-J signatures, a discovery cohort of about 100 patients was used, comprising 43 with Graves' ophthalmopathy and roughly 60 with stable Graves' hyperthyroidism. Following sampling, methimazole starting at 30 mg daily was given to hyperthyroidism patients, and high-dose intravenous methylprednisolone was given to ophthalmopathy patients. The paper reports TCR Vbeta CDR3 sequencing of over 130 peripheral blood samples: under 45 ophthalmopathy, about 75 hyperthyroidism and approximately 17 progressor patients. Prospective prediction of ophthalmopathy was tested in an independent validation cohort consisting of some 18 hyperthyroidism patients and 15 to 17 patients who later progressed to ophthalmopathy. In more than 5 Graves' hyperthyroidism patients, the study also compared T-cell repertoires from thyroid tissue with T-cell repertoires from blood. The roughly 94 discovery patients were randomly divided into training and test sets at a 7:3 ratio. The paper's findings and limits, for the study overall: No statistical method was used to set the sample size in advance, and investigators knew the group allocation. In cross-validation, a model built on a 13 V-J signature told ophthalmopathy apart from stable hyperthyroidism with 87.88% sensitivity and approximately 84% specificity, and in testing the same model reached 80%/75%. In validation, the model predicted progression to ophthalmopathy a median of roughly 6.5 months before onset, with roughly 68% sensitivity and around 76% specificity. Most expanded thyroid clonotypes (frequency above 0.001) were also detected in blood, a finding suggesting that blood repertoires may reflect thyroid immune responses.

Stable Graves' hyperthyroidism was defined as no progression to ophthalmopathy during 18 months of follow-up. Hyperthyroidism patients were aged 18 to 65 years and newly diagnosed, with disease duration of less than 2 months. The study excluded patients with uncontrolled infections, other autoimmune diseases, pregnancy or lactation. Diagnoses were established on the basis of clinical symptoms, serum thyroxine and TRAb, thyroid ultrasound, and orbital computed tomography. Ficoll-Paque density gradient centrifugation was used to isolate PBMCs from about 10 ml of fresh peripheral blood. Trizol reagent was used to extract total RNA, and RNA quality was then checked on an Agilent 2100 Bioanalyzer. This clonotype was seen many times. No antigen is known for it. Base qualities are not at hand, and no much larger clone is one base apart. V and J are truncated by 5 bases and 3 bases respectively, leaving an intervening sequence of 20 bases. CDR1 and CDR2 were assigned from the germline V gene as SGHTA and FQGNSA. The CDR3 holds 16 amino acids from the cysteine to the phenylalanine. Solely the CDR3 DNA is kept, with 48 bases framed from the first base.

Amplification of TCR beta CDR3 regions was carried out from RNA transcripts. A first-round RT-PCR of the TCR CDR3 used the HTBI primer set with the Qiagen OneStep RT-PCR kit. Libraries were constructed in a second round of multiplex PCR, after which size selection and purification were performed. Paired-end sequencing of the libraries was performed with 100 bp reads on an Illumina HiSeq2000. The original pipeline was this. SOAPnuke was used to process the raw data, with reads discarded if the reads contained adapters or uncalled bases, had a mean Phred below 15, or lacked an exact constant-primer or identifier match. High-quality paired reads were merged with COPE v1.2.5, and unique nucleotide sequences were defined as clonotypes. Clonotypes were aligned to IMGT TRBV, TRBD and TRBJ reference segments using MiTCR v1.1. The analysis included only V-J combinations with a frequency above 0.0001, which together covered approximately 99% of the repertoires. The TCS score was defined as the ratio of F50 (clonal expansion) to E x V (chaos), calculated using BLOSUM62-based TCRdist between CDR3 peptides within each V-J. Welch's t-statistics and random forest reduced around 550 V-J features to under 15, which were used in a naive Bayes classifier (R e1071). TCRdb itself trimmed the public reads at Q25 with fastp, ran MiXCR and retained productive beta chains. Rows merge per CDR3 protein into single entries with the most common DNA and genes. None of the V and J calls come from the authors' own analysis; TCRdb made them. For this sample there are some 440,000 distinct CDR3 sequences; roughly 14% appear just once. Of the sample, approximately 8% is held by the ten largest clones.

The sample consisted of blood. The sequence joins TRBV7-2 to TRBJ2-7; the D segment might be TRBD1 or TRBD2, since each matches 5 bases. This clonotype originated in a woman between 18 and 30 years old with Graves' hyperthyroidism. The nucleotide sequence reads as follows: TGTGCCAGCAGCCCTCAGTACGGGGTTGGGGGCTACGAGCAGTACTTC. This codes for CASSPQYGVGGYEQYF.